Following are 2 T cell receptor beta chains from one sample sequenced in a study of PD-1 blockade in classical Hodgkin lymphoma. All patients relapsed after autologous stem cell transplantation, and brentuximab vedotin exposure varied. Assay: immunoSEQ multiplex PCR; the TCRdb copy retains only in-frame clones and omits some. The sample records 95,000 to 100,000 clones, around nine tenths being singletons. The input for sequencing was peripheral blood mononuclear cells (PBMCs), taken before the second cycle of nivolumab. Source of these receptors: a human donor with classical Hodgkin lymphoma.

This rearrangement joins TRBV7-9 to TRBJ1-2, with 8 bases fitting TRBD1. Germline V gene data show CDR1 as SEHNR and CDR2 as FQNEAQ (reference sequence). Trimming took 8 bases from V and 7 from J; bases not matched to a gene: 9. The CDR3 runs 13 residues. In DNA form, the CDR3 reads TGTGCCAGCGGAGTTGGGCAGGGGGCTGGCTACACCTTC. It yields the protein CASGVGQGAGYTF.

This clone has a single count. The gene calls are TRBV19 and TRBJ1-1, with D possibly matching TRBD1 (6 bases). The CDR3 length is 13 residues. The V end was cut by 5 bases, the J end by 6 bases, with 13 bases between. CDR1 is LNHDA, CDR2 SQIVND, per germline (reference sequence). CDR3: CASSFTGSSEAFF. CDR3 bases: TGTGCCAGTAGTTTCACAGGGTCGTCTGAAGCTTTCTTT.